Listed below are T cell receptor beta chains from one sample, sequenced in a study of blood T cell repertoires in COVID-19. Measured with immunoSEQ multiplex PCR; TCRdb has only the in-frame clones, and not every one. This table holds 120,000 or so clones, roughly nine tenths found once. The sample consisted of peripheral blood. The receptors were sampled from a human donor in a cohort sampled during active COVID-19. CDR3s include the opening cysteine and the closing phenylalanine or tryptophan. The D gene is left open where the match is weak.

J: TRBJ1-4
D: TRBD1
V: TRBV6-5
CDR3: CASSLDRREKLFF
DNA: TGTGCCAGCAGTTTGGACAGGCGTGAAAAACTGTTTTTT

J: TRBJ2-7
D: -
V: TRBV4-1
CDR3: CASSHLQGGIYEQYF
DNA: TGCGCCAGCAGCCATTTACAGGGGGGGATTTACGAGCAGTACTTC

J: TRBJ2-1
D: TRBD2
V: TRBV7-6
CDR3: CASSWNIAGAHNEQFF
DNA: TGTGCCAGCAGCTGGAACATAGCGGGGGCCCACAATGAGCAGTTCTTC

J: TRBJ1-5
D: -
V: TRBV19
CDR3: CASRDGQINQPQHF
DNA: TGTGCCAGTAGGGACGGACAGATCAATCAGCCCCAGCATTTT

J: TRBJ1-5
D: TRBD1
V: TRBV6-5
CDR3: CASSSDRGSNQPQHF
DNA: TGTGCCAGCAGTTCGGACAGGGGGAGCAATCAGCCCCAGCATTTT

J: TRBJ2-5
D: TRBD1
V: TRBV11-2
CDR3: CASSFQGARETQYF
DNA: TGTGCCAGCAGCTTTCAGGGGGCGCGGGAGACCCAGTACTTC

J: TRBJ1-2
D: -
V: TRBV7-8
CDR3: CASSLLATGYTF
DNA: TGTGCCAGCAGCTTATTAGCCACTGGCTACACCTTC

J: TRBJ2-1
D: -
V: TRBV27
CDR3: CASSLSRTSEQFF
DNA: TGTGCCAGCAGTTTATCCCGTACTAGCGAGCAGTTCTTC

J: TRBJ2-5
D: TRBD1
V: TRBV3-1/TRBV3-2
CDR3: CASSHPRQGAPVLETQYF
DNA: TGTGCCAGCAGCCATCCTAGACAGGGGGCGCCAGTTTTAGAGACCCAGTACTTC

J: TRBJ1-2
D: TRBD1
V: TRBV5-1
CDR3: CASSSTGGGYTF
DNA: TGCGCCAGCAGCTCGACAGGGGGTGGCTACACCTTC